This is a list of T cell receptor beta chains from one sample in a study of blood T cell repertoires in COVID-19. Sequenced by immunoSEQ multiplex PCR; TCRdb stores in-frame clones only, minus some. The table records roughly 120,000 clones, 82% of them present only once. The sequenced sample consisted of peripheral blood. Receptor source: a woman aged 60-75 years with acute or convalescent COVID-19. The CDR3 runs from the conserved cysteine through the conserved F or W. The D gene is left open where the match is weak. Only part of the rows carry a size: once, few, many, or a class if the clone is expanded.

TRBJ2-5 - TRBV18 14 - TGTGCCAGCTCACCTCAGGGAGGTCAAGAGACCCAGTACTTC CASSPQGGQETQYF
TRBJ1-1 TRBD1 TRBV4-2 11 - TGTGCCAGCTCCGGGGGGGACAGGGAATTCTTT CASSGGDREFF
TRBJ1-5 - TRBV3-1/TRBV3-2 16 - TGTGCCAGCAGCCAGGGGTGGGGCGCAAGCAATCAGCCCCAGCATTTT CASSQGWGASNQPQHF
TRBJ1-2 TRBD1 TRBV10-3 16 - TGTGCCATCAGTGAGGCCCCGGACAGGCAGGAGAATGGCTACACCTTC CAISEAPDRQENGYTF
TRBJ1-6 - TRBV6-5 15 once TGTGCCAGCAAACAGGGTCCCGGTTATAATTCACCCCTCCACTTT CASKQGPGYNSPLHF
TRBJ2-1 TRBD2 TRBV7-2 15 - TGTGCCAGCAGCTTAGCAGGGACTAGCGGGGGCGAGCAGTTCTTC CASSLAGTSGGEQFF
TRBJ1-2 - TRBV6-5 12 - TGTGCCAGCAATCCAGGGGCCCCTGGCTACACCTTC CASNPGAPGYTF
TRBJ2-5 - TRBV2 14 - TGTGCCAGCAGTATGCAGGGTGGCCAAGAGACCCAGTACTTC CASSMQGGQETQYF
TRBJ1-3 - TRBV10-3 12 - TGTGCCATCAGCAACTCTGGAAACACCATATATTTT CAISNSGNTIYF
TRBJ2-1 TRBD2 TRBV24-1 15 - TGTGCCACCGGCCCCCGAGCGGGGATTCGCAATGAGCAGTTCTTC CATGPRAGIRNEQFF
TRBJ2-5 - TRBV6-4 13 - TGTGCCAGCAGTGAACAGGTCCACGAGACCCAGTACTTC CASSEQVHETQYF
TRBJ1-1 - TRBV7-2 16 - TGTGCCAGCAGCGCGGGACTCCGGGGGGGGAACACTGAAGCTTTCTTT CASSAGLRGGNTEAFF
TRBJ2-7 - TRBV6-2/TRBV6-3 16 - TGTGCCAGCAGTTACCCGACAAGGCTGAAGACCTACGAGCAGTACTTC CASSYPTRLKTYEQYF
TRBJ2-5 TRBD1 TRBV28 16 once TGTGCCAGCAGTCCTGGGACAGGCTCACGTTGGGAGACCCAGTACTTC CASSPGTGSRWETQYF
TRBJ1-1 - TRBV6-6 13 - TGTGCCAGCACTACACCTCCGGGGGCTGAAGCTTTCTTT CASTTPPGAEAFF
TRBJ2-3 TRBD2 TRBV7-3 15 - TGTGCCAGCAGCCGTCGGGGGGGTAGTAGGGATACGCAGTATTTT CASSRRGGSRDTQYF
TRBJ2-2 TRBD2 TRBV28 14 - TGTGCCAGCAGTTTGGGGACTAGAACCGGGGAGCTGTTTTTT CASSLGTRTGELFF